This TCR beta chain was sequenced for a study of T cell repertoires in cytomegalovirus infection. Study details: Used in the study were CMV epitopes, some recently identified and HLA-C-restricted, others well-studied and HLA-B-restricted.

TCRdb passed the reads through MiXCR, listing each CDR3 protein once. In the table there are approximately 770,000 distinct CDR3 sequences, 25% to 30% of which are singletons. The V gene's germline CDR1 is LGHDT and CDR2 YNNKEL (reference sequence). V lost 4 bases and J lost 3, with 16 bases in between. CDR3 length equals 16 residues. To note about this clonotype: As yet, its antigen is unknown.

Study-wide points: HLA-C-restricted CMV-specific TCR beta clonotypes prevailed in the ex vivo response.

This sequence was found in a human donor in good health (CMV status not recorded). Some clones in this sample may be carry-over from other donors' samples. This chain uses TRBV3-1 with TRBJ2-1; D tentatively fits TRBD1 or TRBD2 (7 bases each). The sample here was cultured CD8+ T cells from PBMCs, taken from culture after CMV antigen stimulation. CDR3 coding DNA: TGTGCCAGCAGCCTCAGGGGGAGCGGGGTCTACAATGAGCAGTTCTTC. It specifies CASSLRGSGVYNEQFF.